This T cell receptor (beta chain) was retrieved from a study of blood T cell repertoires in COVID-19. Study summary: Collection of acute and convalescent COVID-19 samples took place in the United States, Italy and Spain. Sample material is recorded as cDNA or gDNA derived from T cells, B-cell-depleted T cells, or PBMCs.

Germline V gives CDR1 SNHLY, CDR2 FYNNEI. The length of the CDR3 is 14 residues. V shed 4 bases and J 4 bases; nucleotides not matched to a gene: 1. Original processing notes: Reference gene primers were amplified, and this amplification served to estimate nucleated cell counts. The assay was immunoSEQ multiplex PCR, and TCRdb's table has in-frame clones only and misses some. The DNA was the basis for D and trimming; V, J and clone size are from that table. The top ten hold 5% to 6.5% of the sample, which has under 200,000 clones, around nine tenths seen once. Sequenced sample: peripheral blood. The gene calls are TRBV2 and TRBJ2-4; 10 positions match TRBD2. This receptor was obtained from a man between 35 and 55 years old with active or convalescent COVID-19. The CDR3 DNA follows: TGTGCCAGCAGTGGGACTAGCGGAAAAAACATTCAGTACTTC. It is translated as CASSGTSGKNIQYF. The variable domain in full, with the rest retrieved from reference TRBV2 and TRBJ2-4, is EPEVTQTPSHQVTQMGQEVILRCVPISNHLYFYWYRQILGQKVEFLVSFYNNEISEKSEIFDDQFSVERPDGSNFTLKIRSTKLEDSAMYFCASSGTSGKNIQYFGAGTRLSVL.